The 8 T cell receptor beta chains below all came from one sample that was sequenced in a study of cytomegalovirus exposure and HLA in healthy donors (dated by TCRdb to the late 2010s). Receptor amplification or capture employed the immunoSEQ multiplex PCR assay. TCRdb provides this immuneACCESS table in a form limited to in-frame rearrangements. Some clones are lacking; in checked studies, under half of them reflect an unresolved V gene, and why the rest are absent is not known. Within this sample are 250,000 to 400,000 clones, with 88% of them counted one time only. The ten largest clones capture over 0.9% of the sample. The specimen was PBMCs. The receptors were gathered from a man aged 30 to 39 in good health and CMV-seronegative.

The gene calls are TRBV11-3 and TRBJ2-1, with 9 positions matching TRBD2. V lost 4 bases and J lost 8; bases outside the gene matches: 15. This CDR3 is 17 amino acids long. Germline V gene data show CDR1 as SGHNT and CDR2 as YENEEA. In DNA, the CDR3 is TGTGCCAGCAGCTCCCCGTCGCGGCGGGGGGGCCCCGATGAGCAGTTCTTC. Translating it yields CASSSPSRRGGPDEQFF.

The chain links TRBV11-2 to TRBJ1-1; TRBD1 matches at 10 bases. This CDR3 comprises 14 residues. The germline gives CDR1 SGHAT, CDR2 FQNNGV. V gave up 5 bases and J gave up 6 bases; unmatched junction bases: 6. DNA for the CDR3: TGTGCCAGCAGCCCCGGACAGGGGGTCCCTGAAGCTTTCTTT. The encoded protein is CASSPGQGVPEAFF.

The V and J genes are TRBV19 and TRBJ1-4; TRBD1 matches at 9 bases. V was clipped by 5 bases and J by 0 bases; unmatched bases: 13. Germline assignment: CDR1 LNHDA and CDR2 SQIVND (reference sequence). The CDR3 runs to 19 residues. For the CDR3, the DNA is TGTGCCAGTAGTGTAGGACAGGGGAGGCGCCAATCAACTAATGAAAAACTGTTTTTT. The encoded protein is CASSVGQGRRQSTNEKLFF. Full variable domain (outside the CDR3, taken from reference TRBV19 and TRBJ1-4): DGGITQSPKYLFRKEGQNVTLSCEQNLNHDAMYWYRQDPGQGLRLIYYSQIVNDFQKGDIAEGYSVSREKKESFPLTVTSAQKNPTAFYLCASSVGQGRRQSTNEKLFFGSGTQLSVL.

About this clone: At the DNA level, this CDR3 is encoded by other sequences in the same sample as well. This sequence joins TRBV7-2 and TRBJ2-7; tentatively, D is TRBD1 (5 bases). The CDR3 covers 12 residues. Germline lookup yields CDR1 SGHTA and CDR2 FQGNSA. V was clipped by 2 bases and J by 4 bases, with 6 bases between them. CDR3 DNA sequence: TGTGCCAGCAGCTTACAGGGTTACGAGCAGTACTTC. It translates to CASSLQGYEQYF.

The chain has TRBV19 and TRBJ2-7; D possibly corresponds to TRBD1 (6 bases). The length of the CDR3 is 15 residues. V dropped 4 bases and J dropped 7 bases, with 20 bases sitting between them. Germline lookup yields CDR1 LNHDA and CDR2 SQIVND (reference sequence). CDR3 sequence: CASSSPRGNGREQYF. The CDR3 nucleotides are TGTGCCAGTAGTAGTCCCAGGGGAAACGGCCGAGAGCAGTACTTC. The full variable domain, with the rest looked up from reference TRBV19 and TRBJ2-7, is DGGITQSPKYLFRKEGQNVTLSCEQNLNHDAMYWYRQDPGQGLRLIYYSQIVNDFQKGDIAEGYSVSREKKESFPLTVTSAQKNPTAFYLCASSSPRGNGREQYFGPGTRLTVT.

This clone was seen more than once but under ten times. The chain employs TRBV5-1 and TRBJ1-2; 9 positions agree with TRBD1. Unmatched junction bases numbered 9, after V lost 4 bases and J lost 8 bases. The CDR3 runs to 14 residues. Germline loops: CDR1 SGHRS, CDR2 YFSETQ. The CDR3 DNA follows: TGCGCCAGCAGCCCGCCGGACAGGGGATCAGGCTACACCTTC. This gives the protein CASSPPDRGSGYTF.

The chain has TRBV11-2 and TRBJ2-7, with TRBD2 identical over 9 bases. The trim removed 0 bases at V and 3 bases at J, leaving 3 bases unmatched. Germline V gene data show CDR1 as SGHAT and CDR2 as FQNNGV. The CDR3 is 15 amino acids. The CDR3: CASSLERGGVYEQYF. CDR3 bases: TGTGCCAGCAGCTTAGAACGCGGGGGGGTCTACGAGCAGTACTTC.

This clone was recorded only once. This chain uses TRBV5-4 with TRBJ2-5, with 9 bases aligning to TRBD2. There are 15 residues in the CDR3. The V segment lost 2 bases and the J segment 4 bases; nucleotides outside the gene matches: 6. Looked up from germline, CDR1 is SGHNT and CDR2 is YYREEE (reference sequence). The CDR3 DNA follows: TGTGCCAGCAGCTTAGGTAGCGGGGGCCGAGAGACCCAGTACTTC. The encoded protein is CASSLGSGGRETQYF. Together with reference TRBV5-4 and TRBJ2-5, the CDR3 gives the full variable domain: ETGVTQSPTHLIKTRGQQVTLRCSSQSGHNTVSWYQQALGQGPQFIFQYYREEENGRGNFPPRFSGLQFPNYSSELNVNALELDDSALYLCASSLGSGGRETQYFGPGTRLLVL.